The next 15 T cell receptor beta chains were all read from a single sample in a study of type 1 regulatory T cells. A single record per CDR3 protein comes from TCRdb applying MiXCR to the reads. The data contain about 65,000 distinct CDR3 sequences, almost 50% of them seen just once; the ten biggest clones take up more than 2%. No antigen has been assigned to these receptors. The sequenced sample consisted of cultured non-Tr1 T cells, either the whole culture or a sorted T cell fraction (not recorded which). Receptor source: a human donor in good health.

This chain connects TRBV27 to TRBJ1-2, with D hard to call. This CDR3 is built from 14 residues. Germline CDR1 MNHEY, CDR2 SMNVEV (reference sequence). V lost 6 bases and J 7 bases, leaving 18 bases between the germline ends. CDR3 sequence reads: CASRLLETGSGYTF. The CDR3 coding sequence is TGTGCCAGCAGACTCCTAGAGACGGGGAGTGGCTACACCTTC.

The CDR3 region has the DNA TGCGCCAGCAGCCCGGACAGAAGCACAGATACGCAGTATTTT. As protein: CASSPDRSTDTQYF. V usage is TRBV5-1 and J usage is TRBJ2-3, with D possibly matching TRBD1 (6 bases). Germline values: CDR1 SGHRS, CDR2 YFSETQ. V gave up 4 bases and J gave up 0 bases, with 9 bases separating them. The length of the CDR3 is 14 residues.

The chain joins TRBV7-2 to TRBJ2-3; perhaps TRBD2 as D (7 bases). The V gene's germline CDR1 is SGHTA and CDR2 FQGNSA. With 6 bases removed from V and 4 bases from J, the gap between germline ends came to 20 bases. This CDR3 is 16 amino acids long. CDR3 bases: TGTGCCAGCAGTCTAGGGGGGGGGGGCCCCCCAGATACGCAGTATTTT. It codes for CASSLGGGGPPDTQYF.

The chain uses TRBV12-3 or TRBV12-4 and TRBJ2-2; the D gene is possibly TRBD1 (6 bases). The CDR3 runs 14 residues. V dropped 5 bases and J dropped 4 bases, with 11 bases sitting between them. As DNA, the CDR3 is TGTGCCAGCAGTCTAGGGGGTAGCACCGGGGAGCTGTTTTTT. Translation: CASSLGGSTGELFF.

The chain couples TRBV20-1 to TRBJ1-2; no clear D. The germline V gene encodes CDR1 DFQATT and CDR2 SNEGSKA (reference sequence). This CDR3 is built from 14 residues. Trimming removed 0 bases from V and 1 base from J, with 9 bases in between. Here the CDR3 DNA reads TGCAGTGCTAGAGACAGAGTCCTTAACTATGGCTACACCTTC. Encoded protein: CSARDRVLNYGYTF.

This clonotype was observed a single time. J is TRBJ2-5 and V is TRBV7-2; D is possibly TRBD2 (6 bases). The germline gives CDR1 SGHTA, CDR2 FQGNSA. V was shortened by 7 bases and J by 3 bases, with 12 bases between the two germline ends. The CDR3 spans 13 residues. The chain's CDR3 is CASTTRLEETQYF. As DNA, the CDR3 is TGTGCCAGCACAACTAGACTAGAAGAGACCCAGTACTTC.

The chain joins TRBV5-1 to TRBJ2-5; D call uncertain. The ends were cut back, 5 bases at V and 3 bases at J, with 11 bases in the middle. The CDR3 extends over 13 amino acids. From germline, CDR1 is SGHRS and CDR2 YFSETQ. The CDR3 spells CASRDGNEETQYF. CDR3 coding DNA: TGCGCCAGCAGGGACGGAAATGAAGAGACCCAGTACTTC.

The chain couples TRBV19 to TRBJ2-7; 10 bases align to TRBD1. The V segment lost 9 bases and the J segment 5 bases; nucleotides outside the gene matches: 10. Per germline, CDR1 LNHDA and CDR2 SQIVND (reference sequence). The CDR3 is 14 amino acids. This CDR3 is CASQPRDRGHEQYF. The CDR3 nucleotides read TGTGCCAGCCAACCCCGGGACAGGGGCCACGAGCAGTACTTC.

The rearrangement links TRBV5-1 to TRBJ2-7; 9 bases map to TRBD1. This CDR3 spans 16 amino acids. The germline gives CDR1 SGHRS, CDR2 YFSETQ. V shed 4 bases and J 0 bases; nucleotides not matched to a gene: 8. CDR3 region: CASSPWTGESSYEQYF. In nucleotides, the CDR3 is TGCGCCAGCAGCCCCTGGACAGGGGAAAGCTCCTACGAGCAGTACTTC.

The genes are TRBV28 and TRBJ2-1, with TRBD1 as a possible D gene (6 bases). Germline assignment: CDR1 MDHEN and CDR2 SYDVKM. The CDR3 is made up of 14 amino acids. V lost 10 bases, J lost 0 bases, and 13 bases lay in between. The CDR3 region has the DNA TGTGCCATCCTGGACAGTTCCTCCTACAATGAGCAGTTCTTC. Its translation: CAILDSSSYNEQFF.

This clonotype has only a few counts. V gene TRBV4-2 combines with J gene TRBJ2-2, with D possibly TRBD2 on 6 matching bases. CDR3 length: 12 amino acids. Germline loops: CDR1 LGHNA, CDR2 YNFKEQ. Trimming shortened V by 11 bases and J by 4 bases, and 11 bases separated the two germline ends. CDR3 nucleotides: TGTGCCGAACTAGCTTCCACCGGGGAGCTGTTTTTT. It encodes CAELASTGELFF.

J is TRBJ1-6 and V is TRBV6-2 or TRBV6-3; 7 bases are shared with TRBD1. CDR1 is MNHEY and CDR2 is SVGEGT in the germline V gene. This CDR3 has 13 amino acids. The V segment lost 6 bases and the J segment 13 bases; nucleotides outside the gene matches: 9. CDR3 DNA: TGTGCCAGCAGACCGCCGAGGACAGGCCCCCTCCACTTT. It encodes CASRPPRTGPLHF.

In its sample, this clonotype was seen a few times. This chain joins TRBV24-1 and TRBJ2-3; D tentatively reads TRBD1 or TRBD2 (5 bases each). The CDR3 runs 17 residues. In germline, CDR1 is KGHDR, CDR2 SFDVKD. Trimming took off 3 bases at V and 0 bases at J, with 15 bases between the two ends. CDR3 DNA: TGTGCCACCAGTGATCAGGTCGTCGGGGCTAGCACAGATACGCAGTATTTT. Residues: CATSDQVVGASTDTQYF.

The chain carries TRBV28 and TRBJ1-2, with D possibly matching TRBD1 (5 bases). Germline V gene lookup returns CDR1 MDHEN and CDR2 SYDVKM. The CDR3 spans 14 residues. V lost 2 bases to trimming and J lost 5 bases, with 12 bases between them. In DNA, the CDR3 is TGTGCCAGCAGTTTACCTTTGGGGACTTATGGCTACACCTTC. Its protein product is CASSLPLGTYGYTF.

This chain uses TRBV15 with TRBJ1-5; D ambiguous. V was pared by 0 bases and J by 9 bases, with 15 bases between. The CDR3 spans 15 residues. Germline V gene sequence: CDR1 LNHNV, CDR2 YYDKDF (reference sequence). CDR3 in amino acids: CATSREGVLYLPQHF. CDR3 DNA: TGTGCCACCAGCAGAGAAGGAGTCCTCTACCTGCCCCAGCATTTT.